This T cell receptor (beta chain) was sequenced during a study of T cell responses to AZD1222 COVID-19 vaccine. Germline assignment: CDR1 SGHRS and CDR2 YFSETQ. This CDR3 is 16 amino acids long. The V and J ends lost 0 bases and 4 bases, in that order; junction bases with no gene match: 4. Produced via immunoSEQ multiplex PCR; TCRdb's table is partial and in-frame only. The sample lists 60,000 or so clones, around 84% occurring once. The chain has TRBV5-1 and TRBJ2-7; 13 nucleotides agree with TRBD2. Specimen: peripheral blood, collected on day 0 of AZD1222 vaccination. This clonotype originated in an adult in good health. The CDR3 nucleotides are TGCGCCAGCAGCTTGGCCCAGACTAGCGGGAGGTACGAGCAGTACTTC. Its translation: CASSLAQTSGRYEQYF.